The 5 T cell receptor beta chains presented below share a single source sample, sequenced in a study of cytomegalovirus exposure and HLA in healthy donors. PCR involved 60 Vbeta and 13 Jbeta primers. Here immunoSEQ multiplex PCR was the method, and the copy in TCRdb shows in-frame clones only, minus some. The repertoire holds 100,000 to 150,000 clones, with roughly 80% as singletons. Sequencing was performed on PBMCs. The source is a man aged 25-45 years in good health and CMV-seropositive.

In its sample, this clone was seen once. The V and J genes are TRBV13 and TRBJ2-1; 11 nucleotides line up with TRBD2. The CDR3 spans 15 residues. Germline loops: CDR1 PRHDT, CDR2 FYEKMQ (reference sequence). The J segment lost 8 bases and the V segment lost 4 bases, leaving 7 bases of the junction unmatched. CDR3 sequence: CASSYSGGALDEQFF. Written as DNA, the CDR3 is TGTGCCAGCAGCTATAGCGGGGGGGCGCTGGATGAGCAGTTCTTC.

Notes on this clone: The same CDR3 arises from other DNA sequences in this sample as well. The V gene is TRBV5-1, the J gene TRBJ2-2; 10 bases align to TRBD1. The germline V gene has CDR1 SGHRS and CDR2 YFSETQ. This CDR3 contains 16 residues. Unmatched junction bases numbered 1, after V lost 2 bases and J lost 0 bases. The CDR3 DNA reads as TGCGCCAGCAGCTTAGGACAGGGGGCGAACACCGGGGAGCTGTTTTTT. This gives the protein CASSLGQGANTGELFF.

The V call is TRBV30, the J call TRBJ1-1; no reliable D call. Trimming took off 4 bases at V and 1 base at J, with 7 bases between the two ends. Germline-derived CDR1 and CDR2 are GTSNPN and SVGIG (reference sequence). This CDR3 is 12 amino acids long. The CDR3 loop reads CAWNLGNTEAFF. The DNA of the CDR3 is TGTGCCTGGAACCTAGGGAACACTGAAGCTTTCTTT.

The rearrangement links TRBV29-1 to TRBJ1-2; 7 bases match TRBD1. CDR1 is SQVTM and CDR2 is ANQGSEA in the germline V gene. V shed 6 bases, J shed 4 bases, and the junction held 11 bases outside the gene matches. The CDR3 contains 14 residues. CDR3 bases: TGCAGCGTCCCAACTCCGGGACAGCTCTATGGCTACACCTTC. It translates to CSVPTPGQLYGYTF.

This chain links TRBV19 with TRBJ1-5; D gene uncertain. The CDR3 covers 14 residues. Germline CDR1 and CDR2: LNHDA and SQIVND (reference sequence). V shed 5 bases and J shed 4 bases, with 12 bases lying between them. The CDR3 here is CASSRLWSNQPQHF. The DNA of the CDR3 is TGTGCCAGTAGTCGCTTATGGAGTAATCAGCCCCAGCATTTT.